The text below deals with one T cell receptor (beta chain). This clone's antigen is unknown. Base-call qualities are not available, and no considerably larger clone is one nucleotide away. Enrolling through a virtual design, the prospective study's participants ranged in age from about 18 to 89 years and lived across about two dozen United States geographic areas. To assign participants to cohorts, the prospective study relied on clinical history that participants themselves reported in a screening survey and a study questionnaire. Exposed participants were defined as having been in contact with someone with a PCR-confirmed or clinician-diagnosed COVID-19 case within 2 weeks of study entry. In the prospective study, mobile phlebotomists collected whole blood, serum and a nasopharyngeal or oropharyngeal swab from each participant. Over an approximately 2-month period, participants in the prospective study had the option of providing additional blood draws and questionnaires. Before DNA extraction, blood samples from the prospective study were shipped at room temperature or frozen.

The record originates from a study of blood T cell repertoires in COVID-19 (dated by TCRdb to about 2020). Regarding the research as a whole: The collaborator samples originated in the United States, Italy and Spain and spanned the acute and convalescent phases of COVID-19. Nearly every sample came with metadata listing a de-identified subject ID, COVID-19 status, age in years and sex. The dataset comprised deeply sampled blood TCRbeta repertoires from subjects exposed to, actively infected with, or recovered from COVID-19. Samples came from the ongoing ImmuneRACE study (first 160 participants) plus 1,254 subjects from 6 global collaborators. Where available, HLA class I and class II types were obtained from metadata supplied by the sample provider rather than from assay-based typing. The prospective study material was composed of cDNA or gDNA derived from T cells, B-cell-depleted T cells, or PBMCs. A freely available public database, intended as a resource for researchers studying the immune response to SARS-CoV-2, is where the repertoires were released.

TCRbeta CDR3 regions were amplified from genomic DNA using the immunoSEQ Assay, a bias-controlled multiplex PCR. The published analysis was carried out like this. Within the assay, amplification of reference gene primers was used to estimate how many nucleated cells each sample contained. Sequence reads were collapsed and filtered to measure the absolute abundance of every unique TCRbeta CDR3 rearrangement. Productive Simpson clonality was computed per sample as the square root of Simpson's diversity index over productive rearrangements. TCRdb stores this immuneACCESS table with in-frame sequences only. Part of the clones is absent; in the studies checked, under half of the shortfall reflects unresolved V genes, and no reason is known for the rest. V, J and clone size derive from that table, while D and trimming were established from the DNA sequence. In all, the sample holds a few hundred thousand clones, and about 90% of those were seen once. About 14% of the sample is in the top ten clones.

The paper as a whole reports these results and caveats: How much clinical and demographic metadata was included differed by source and by participant, and the metadata was provided uncurated.

CDR1 and CDR2 are read off the germline V gene as SNHLY and FYNNEI. From its cysteine to its phenylalanine, the CDR3 spans 14 amino acids. This entry keeps only the CDR3 DNA: 42 bases, framed from base 1. The trim is 0 bases for V and 4 bases for J, with a gap of 9 bases between the germline ends. Specimen: PBMCs or T cells enriched from blood (not recorded which). The sequence links TRBV2 to TRBJ1-2; too little of a D gene remains to name it. The clonotype originates from a man aged 30 to 45 who had been exposed to COVID-19. The DNA sequence follows: TGTGCCAGCAGTGAAGCGACTGCTTCCTATGGCTACACCTTC. Protein translation: CASSEATASYGYTF.